This T cell receptor beta chain was found in a study of Tregs in tolerant kidney transplant recipients. Related graft donors supplied nonmyeloablative bone marrow transplants, and mixed chimerism was transient. Method: immunoSEQ multiplex PCR; TCRdb's copy keeps in-frame clones and lacks some. The sample comprises approximately 82,000 clones, under 95% of which are singletons, and under 2% rests with the top ten. This clonotype originated in a human patient who received a combined kidney and bone marrow transplant. Some T cells may be supplied by the graft donor. Sequenced material: CD4+ T cells from blood (PBMCs), taken 12 months after the transplant.

CDR3 in DNA: TGTGCCAGCAGCTTAGACCAGGGGTCGTGGACTGAAGCTTTCTTT. Its translation is CASSLDQGSWTEAFF. This chain uses TRBV11-2 with TRBJ1-1; D perhaps matches TRBD1 (6 bases). The germline CDR1 and CDR2 sequences are SGHAT and FQNNGV. V was clipped by 0 bases and J by 5 bases, with 13 bases between them. The CDR3 is made up of 15 amino acids.